This T cell receptor (beta chain) emerged from a study of human T cells and chemical hapten exposure. The wider study: Small discrepancies in pooled library volume mainly accounted for the varying TCR yields per sample.

Losses at the gene ends were 5 bases for V and 4 bases for J; bases not matched to a gene: 2. The germline V gene encodes CDR1 SGHTA and CDR2 FQGNSA. The CDR3 extends over 16 amino acids. Time point in this sample: patch test 1, 2 weeks after DPC sensitization. The treatment here: therapeutic diphenylcyclopropenone sensitization with weekly scalp DPC. Each donor was an alopecia patient between 18 and 70 years of age who qualified for DPC. In the library, unique molecular identifiers were attached to individual cDNA molecules. TCRdb passed the RACE reads through MiXCR, listing each CDR3 protein once. The table lists some 83,000 distinct CDR3 sequences, approximately 11% of them singletons, with around 4% in the top ten. This clonotype was counted a few times.

The sample was whole blood, taken in connection with sensitization to the hapten diphenylcyclopropenone (DPC). The chain joins TRBV7-2 to TRBJ2-6; 13 nucleotides agree with TRBD2. This clonotype was obtained from a woman in her forties or fifties with alopecia areata. Some clones in this sample may be carry-over from other donors' samples. CDR3 bases: TGTGCCAGCAGCGGGGGACTAGCGGGAGGGGCCAACGTCCTGACTTTC. Translation: CASSGGLAGGANVLTF.